The present TCR beta chain was sequenced within a study of T cell responses to AZD1222 COVID-19 vaccine. Study overall: Combined were second doses at about 4 or about 12 weeks.

CDR1 SGHAT and CDR2 FQNNGV come from the germline V gene. The CDR3 covers 14 residues. Trimming removed 4 bases at V and 1 base at J, with 10 bases between. The data were produced by immunoSEQ multiplex PCR, yet TCRdb's version contains in-frame clones alone and is incomplete. The table has about 170,000 clones, less than 95% seen once; the top ten hold about 1.6%. The sequence was collected from an adult in good health. Sequenced here: peripheral blood, sampled on day 0 of AZD1222 vaccination. J is TRBJ1-1 and V is TRBV11-2; perhaps TRBD1 as D (6 bases). CDR3 sequence: CASSWDIANTEAFF. In DNA form, the CDR3 reads TGTGCCAGCAGCTGGGACATAGCGAACACTGAAGCTTTCTTT.